A single TCR beta chain is shown here with its context. The data are from a study of blood T cell repertoires in COVID-19. Clones were read by immunoSEQ multiplex PCR, and TCRdb kept only the in-frame ones, dropping some. Of some 140,000 clones in the sample, around three quarters are singletons; the top ten hold more than 10%. The sequenced material came from peripheral blood. This clonotype was obtained from a human donor in a cohort sampled during active COVID-19.

For the CDR3, the DNA is TGTGCCAGTAGTCCACGCTCAGACAGAATGTGGGGCTACACCTTC. Protein: CASSPRSDRMWGYTF. The chain carries TRBV19 and TRBJ1-2; tentatively, D is TRBD1 (5 bases). Germline assignment: CDR1 LNHDA and CDR2 SQIVND (reference sequence). The CDR3 runs to 15 residues. The V gene lost 5 bases and the J gene lost 8 bases, with 21 bases spanning the gap.